This TCR beta chain was observed in a study of cytomegalovirus exposure and HLA in healthy donors. This clone was seen more than once but under ten times. Its target is unknown. It was with 60 Vbeta and 13 Jbeta primers that the PCR ran. Measured with immunoSEQ multiplex PCR; TCRdb has only the in-frame clones, and not every one. The data show roughly 200,000 clones, 70% to 85% seen once. CDR1 and CDR2 from the germline V gene are WNHNN and SYGVQD (reference sequence). V shed 8 bases and J 3 bases; nucleotides not matched to a gene: 24. The CDR3 contains 19 residues. General study findings and limits: According to an earlier analysis, most TCR beta V segments yielded productive rearrangements about 87% or about 30% of the time.

Material for sequencing was PBMCs. The V call is TRBV10-1, the J call TRBJ2-7; 8 bases agree with TRBD2. The receptor's source is a woman aged 55-69 years in good health and CMV-seropositive. The CDR3: CASPRLGGELPRPNYEQYF. The CDR3, as DNA: TGCGCCAGCCCGAGACTCGGGGGGGAGCTTCCGAGACCGAACTACGAGCAGTACTTC.